This TCR beta chain emerged from a study of blood T cell repertoires in COVID-19. Background on the study: Collection of acute and convalescent COVID-19 samples took place in the United States, Italy and Spain.

Methods used by the authors: Estimation of nucleated cell counts relied on the amplification of reference gene primers. Generated by immunoSEQ multiplex PCR, the TCRdb table keeps only in-frame clones and is missing some. V and J calls and clone size are given by that table; D and trimming were obtained from the DNA. Of approximately 100,000 clones listed, just over 85% are singletons. Germline CDR1 is MNHEY and CDR2 is SVGAGI. The V and J ends lost 0 bases and 10 bases, in that order; junction bases with no gene match: 7. The CDR3 has 16 residues. Sequencing was done on a sample of peripheral blood. This clonotype was obtained from a human donor in a cohort sampled during active COVID-19. The V call is TRBV6-5, the J call TRBJ1-6; 9 positions agree with TRBD1. CDR3 region: CASSYSRDRVGSPLHF. In DNA, the CDR3 is TGTGCCAGCAGTTACTCGAGGGACAGGGTTGGCTCACCCCTCCACTTT.